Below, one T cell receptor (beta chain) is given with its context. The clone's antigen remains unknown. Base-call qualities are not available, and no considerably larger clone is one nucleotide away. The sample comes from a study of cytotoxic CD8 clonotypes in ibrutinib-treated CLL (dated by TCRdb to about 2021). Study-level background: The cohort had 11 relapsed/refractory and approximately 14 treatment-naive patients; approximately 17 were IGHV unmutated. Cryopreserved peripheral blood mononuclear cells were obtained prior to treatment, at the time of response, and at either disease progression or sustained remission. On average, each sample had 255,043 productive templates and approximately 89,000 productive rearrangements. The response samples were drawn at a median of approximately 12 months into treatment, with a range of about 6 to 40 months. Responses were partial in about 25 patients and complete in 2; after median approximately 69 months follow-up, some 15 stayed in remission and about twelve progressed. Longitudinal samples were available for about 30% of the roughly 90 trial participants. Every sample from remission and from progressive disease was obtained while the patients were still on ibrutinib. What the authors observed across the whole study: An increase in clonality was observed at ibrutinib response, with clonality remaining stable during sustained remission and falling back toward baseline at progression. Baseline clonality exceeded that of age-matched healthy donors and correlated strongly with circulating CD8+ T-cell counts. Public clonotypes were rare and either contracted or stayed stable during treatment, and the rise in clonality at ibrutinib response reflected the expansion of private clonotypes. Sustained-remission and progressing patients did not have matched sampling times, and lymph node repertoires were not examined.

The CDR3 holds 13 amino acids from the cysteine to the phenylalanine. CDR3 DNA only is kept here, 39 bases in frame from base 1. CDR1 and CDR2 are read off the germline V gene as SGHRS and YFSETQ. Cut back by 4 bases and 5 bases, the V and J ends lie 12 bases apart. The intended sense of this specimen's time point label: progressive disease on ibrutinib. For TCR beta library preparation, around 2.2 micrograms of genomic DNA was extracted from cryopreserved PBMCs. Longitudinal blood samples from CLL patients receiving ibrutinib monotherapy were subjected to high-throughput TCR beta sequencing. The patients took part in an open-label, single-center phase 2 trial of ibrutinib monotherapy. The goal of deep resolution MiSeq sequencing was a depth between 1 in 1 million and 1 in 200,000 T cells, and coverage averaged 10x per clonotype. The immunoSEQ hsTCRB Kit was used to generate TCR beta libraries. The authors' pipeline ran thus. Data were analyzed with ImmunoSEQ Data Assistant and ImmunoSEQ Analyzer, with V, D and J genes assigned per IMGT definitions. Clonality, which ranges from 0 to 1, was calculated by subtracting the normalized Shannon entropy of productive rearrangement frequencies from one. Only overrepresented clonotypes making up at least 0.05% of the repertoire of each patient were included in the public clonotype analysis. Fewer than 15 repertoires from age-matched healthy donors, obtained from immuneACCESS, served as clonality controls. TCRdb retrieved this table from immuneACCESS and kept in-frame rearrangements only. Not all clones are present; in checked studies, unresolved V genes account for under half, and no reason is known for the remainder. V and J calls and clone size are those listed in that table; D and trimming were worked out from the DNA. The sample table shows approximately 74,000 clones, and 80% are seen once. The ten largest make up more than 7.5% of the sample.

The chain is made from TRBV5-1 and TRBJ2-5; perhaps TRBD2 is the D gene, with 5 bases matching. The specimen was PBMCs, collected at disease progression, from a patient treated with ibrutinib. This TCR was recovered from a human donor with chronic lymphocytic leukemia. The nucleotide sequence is TGCGCCAGCAGCCCGACGGGAATGGAGACCCAGTACTTC. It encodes CASSPTGMETQYF.